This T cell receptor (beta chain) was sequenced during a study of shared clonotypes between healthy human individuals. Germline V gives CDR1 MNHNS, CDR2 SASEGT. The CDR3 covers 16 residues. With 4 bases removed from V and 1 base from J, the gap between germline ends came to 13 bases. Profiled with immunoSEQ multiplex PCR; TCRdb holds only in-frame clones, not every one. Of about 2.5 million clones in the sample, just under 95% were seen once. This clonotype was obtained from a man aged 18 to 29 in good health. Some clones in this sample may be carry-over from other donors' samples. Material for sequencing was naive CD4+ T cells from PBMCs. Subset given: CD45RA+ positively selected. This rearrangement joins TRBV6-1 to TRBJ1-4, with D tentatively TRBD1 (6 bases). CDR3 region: CASSGASGETNEKLFF. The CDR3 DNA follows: TGTGCCAGCAGTGGAGCCTCAGGGGAAACTAATGAAAAACTGTTTTTT.